Following are 8 T cell receptor beta chains from one sample sequenced in a study of blood T cell repertoires in COVID-19. TCRdb's table, derived via immunoSEQ multiplex PCR, lists solely in-frame clones and lacks some. The sample contains 150,000 or so clones, 78% of which appear only once. Sequenced sample: peripheral blood. The receptors originated from a man older than 75 with acute or convalescent COVID-19.

This chain links TRBV6-5 with TRBJ1-5, with TRBD1 matching over 9 bases. Germline assignment: CDR1 MNHEY and CDR2 SVGAGI. With V trimmed by 6 bases and J by 3 bases, 6 bases remained unmatched. The CDR3 is 15 amino acids. The CDR3 reads CASRSGTGINQPQHF. As DNA, the CDR3 is TGTGCCAGCAGGTCCGGGACAGGGATCAATCAGCCCCAGCATTTT.

The rearrangement joins TRBV12-3 or TRBV12-4 to TRBJ2-7; D possibly corresponds to TRBD1 (5 bases). This CDR3 comprises 12 residues. Trimming stripped 5 bases from V and 7 bases from J, with 12 bases between. CDR3 residues: CASSPDSGEQYV. DNA of the CDR3: TGTGCCAGCAGTCCAGACAGTGGGGAGCAGTACGTC.

The chain employs TRBV29-1 and TRBJ1-2; D gene unclear. Germline V gene lookup returns CDR1 SQVTM and CDR2 ANQGSEA. This CDR3 region has 13 residues. Between the trimmed V and J ends, which lost 7 bases and 2 bases, there was a span of 14 bases. CDR3 sequence reads: CSAEPQPNYGYTF. CDR3 sequence (DNA): TGCAGCGCGGAGCCACAGCCGAACTATGGCTACACCTTC.

In this sample, this clone turned up a few times. CDR3 region: CASSAWSGLAPGGIHNEQFF. The CDR3 nucleotides are TGTGCCAGCAGTGCCTGGAGTGGGCTAGCTCCGGGGGGGATACACAATGAGCAGTTCTTC. The chain couples TRBV6-2 or TRBV6-3 to TRBJ2-1; 8 bases line up with TRBD2. Trimming cost V 5 bases and J 5 bases; bases outside gene matches: 23. CDR3 length: 20 amino acids. From germline, CDR1 is MNHEY and CDR2 SVGEGT.

This clone occurred a few times. The rearrangement uses TRBV29-1 and TRBJ1-3, with D hard to call. The CDR3 totals 12 residues. Trimming left V 5 bases short and J 4 bases short, with 9 bases between. Per germline, CDR1 SQVTM and CDR2 ANQGSEA. In DNA, the CDR3 is TGCAGCGTTCAAGGAGGCGGAAACACCATATATTTT. The encoded protein is CSVQGGGNTIYF.

V gene TRBV7-2 combines with J gene TRBJ1-2; D not resolved. The CDR3 consists of 14 residues. Germline CDR1 SGHTA, CDR2 FQGNSA. Trimming removed 5 bases at V and 4 bases at J, with 14 bases between. The CDR3 region is CASSQSGGFYGYTF. Here the CDR3 DNA reads TGTGCCAGCAGCCAAAGCGGCGGATTCTATGGCTACACCTTC.

Only one count was recorded for this clone. The CDR3 coding sequence is TGTGCCAGCAGCCAAGGTAGCAGGACAGCTTTCGGGCAGTTCTTC. Translated: CASSQGSRTAFGQFF. This chain uses TRBV3-1 (or the pseudogene TRBV3-2) with TRBJ2-1; D is perhaps TRBD1 (6 bases). The V gene's germline CDR1 is LGHDT and CDR2 YNNKEL (reference sequence). The CDR3 length is 15 residues. Trimming cost V 1 base and J 12 bases, with 19 bases left between them.

The chain recombines TRBV30 with TRBJ2-2, with D hard to call. Deletions cut 1 base from V and 8 bases from J, with 11 bases between. This CDR3 is 13 amino acids long. CDR1 is GTSNPN, CDR2 SVGIG, per germline (reference sequence). The CDR3 here is CAWSAGYGGELFF. DNA for the CDR3: TGTGCCTGGAGTGCCGGATACGGGGGGGAGCTGTTTTTT.